Below, one T cell receptor beta chain is given with its context. The antigen remains unidentified. The data originate from a study of shared clonotypes between healthy human individuals. About the research overall: Those who served as donors were a couple of women and three men between the ages of 18 and 49.

The CDR3 is 13 residues long. Germline assignment: CDR1 SGHDN and CDR2 FVKESK. V dropped 1 base and J dropped 2 bases, with 5 bases sitting between them. Naivety among CD8 cells was defined by CD45RO negativity and positive CCR7 selection, thereby excluding terminally differentiated effector memory CD45RA+ cells. Study-wide findings and caveats: In four donors, around 5% of naive CD4 clonotypes appeared in common. Generation probabilities of non-shared clonotypes were lower (relative to those shared by all four donors).

For sorted subsets, roughly 200 ng DNA per replicate equaled some 27,000 T cell genomes. Generated by immunoSEQ multiplex PCR, the TCRdb table keeps only in-frame clones and is missing some. The data contain around 600,000 clones, approximately 96% of them singletons. V and J are TRBV14 and TRBJ1-1; D gene ambiguous. The source is a young woman in good health. Sequenced: naive CD8+ T cells sorted from blood. The CDR3 here is CASSQVSNTEAFF. The CDR3 DNA is TGTGCCAGCAGCCAAGTAAGCAACACTGAAGCTTTCTTT.